The 11 T cell receptor beta chains presented below share a single source sample, sequenced in a study of control samples from healthy donors and cancer patients. Method: immunoSEQ multiplex PCR; TCRdb's copy keeps in-frame clones and lacks some. The profile shows roughly 120,000 clones, 90% of them singletons. Sequenced input: blood. The receptors here all came from a human donor in good health. The donor label of this sample is uncertain.

This rearrangement joins TRBV5-1 to TRBJ1-4; D is perhaps TRBD1 (6 bases). This CDR3 is built from 14 residues. The germline V gene has CDR1 SGHRS and CDR2 YFSETQ. The V gene lost 0 bases and the J gene lost 8 bases, with 11 bases spanning the gap. CDR3 DNA sequence: TGCGCCAGCAGCTTGGACCAGGGGAAGGAAAAACTGTTTTTT. Translation gives CASSLDQGKEKLFF.

V and J are TRBV28 and TRBJ1-2; 7 bases agree with TRBD1. After removal of 5 bases from V and 8 bases from J, the junction contained 8 bases not matched to a gene. Germline V gene data show CDR1 as MDHEN and CDR2 as SYDVKM. The CDR3 has 13 amino acids. For the CDR3, the DNA is TGTGCCAGCAGTCTTCGACAGGGTCAAGGCTACACCTTC. Protein sequence: CASSLRQGQGYTF.

The rearrangement joins TRBV27 to TRBJ1-1; D unresolved. V lost 7 bases and J lost 1, with 7 bases in between. Germline V gene lookup returns CDR1 MNHEY and CDR2 SMNVEV (reference sequence). This CDR3 contains 12 residues. The CDR3 DNA reads TGTGCCAGCATACCCAAGAACACTGAAGCTTTCTTT. Its protein product is CASIPKNTEAFF.

This chain links TRBV6-4 with TRBJ2-1; 13 bases agree with TRBD2. The germline gives CDR1 MRHNA, CDR2 SNTAGT. The CDR3 extends over 17 amino acids. The J segment lost 7 bases and the V segment lost 2 bases, leaving 8 bases of the junction unmatched. The CDR3 DNA reads as TGTGCCAGCAGTGACGGTACTAGCGGGGGGGCGGCGAATGAGCAGTTCTTC. It codes for CASSDGTSGGAANEQFF.

The CDR3 nucleotides are TGTGCCAGCAGTACCGGACATTTCACTGAAGCTTTCTTT. The encoded protein is CASSTGHFTEAFF. The chain links TRBV6-5 to TRBJ1-1; the D gene is possibly TRBD1 (5 bases). CDR1 is MNHEY and CDR2 is SVGAGI in the germline V gene. This CDR3 region has 13 residues. Trimming removed 5 bases from V and 4 bases from J, with 11 bases in between.

This clone came up a few times. The genes are TRBV13 and TRBJ1-2; a weak D match, TRBD1 (5 bases). CDR1 and CDR2 (germline): PRHDT, FYEKMQ (reference sequence). The V end lost 0 bases, the J end lost 5 bases, and 10 bases lay between the germline ends. The CDR3 is 14 amino acids. The CDR3 loop is CASSLGQVLYGYTF. DNA of the CDR3: TGTGCCAGCAGCTTAGGACAGGTCCTTTATGGCTACACCTTC.

The V gene is TRBV10-3, the J gene TRBJ2-7; possibly TRBD2 for D (6 bases). This CDR3 comprises 15 residues. Germline V gives CDR1 ENHRY, CDR2 SYGVKD. V gave up 5 bases and J gave up 5 bases, with 19 bases separating them. The CDR3 nucleotides read TGTGCCATCAGTTCGGGGGAGATCGGGACGGACGAGCAGTACTTC. Its translation is CAISSGEIGTDEQYF.

This clone appeared once. The CDR3 coding sequence is TGTGCCAGCAGCCAAGGCGATTCACCCCTCCACTTT. It codes for CASSQGDSPLHF. The rearrangement joins TRBV3-1 (or the pseudogene TRBV3-2) to TRBJ1-6; D call uncertain. Trimming pared 1 base from V and 8 bases from J, leaving 3 bases between. The CDR3 contains 12 residues. Germline V gene data show CDR1 as LGHDT and CDR2 as YNNKEL (reference sequence).

In this sample, this clone turned up once. The CDR3 nucleotides read TGTGCCAGCAGCCCGACAGGGGCCGAGCAGTACTTC. Translated, it gives CASSPTGAEQYF. The chain joins TRBV6-6 to TRBJ2-7, with TRBD1 identical over 8 bases. The CDR3 is 12 residues long. CDR1 is MNHNY and CDR2 is SVGAGI in the germline V gene (reference sequence). J gave up 6 bases and V 6 bases, and 4 bases lay outside the gene matches.

This chain joins TRBV6-1 and TRBJ1-1, with D maybe TRBD1 (5 bases). The germline gives CDR1 MNHNS, CDR2 SASEGT. Trimming pared 2 bases from V and 4 bases from J, leaving 17 bases between. The CDR3 is made up of 16 amino acids. The CDR3 sequence is CASSETFGGIGTEAFF. The CDR3 nucleotides read TGTGCCAGCAGTGAAACTTTCGGGGGAATTGGCACTGAAGCTTTCTTT.

The chain is built from TRBV19 and TRBJ2-1; 7 bases align to TRBD1. Germline lookup yields CDR1 LNHDA and CDR2 SQIVND (reference sequence). CDR3 length: 14 residues. V gave up 3 bases and J gave up 5 bases; unmatched junction bases: 4. In nucleotides, the CDR3 is TGTGCCAGTAGTATTCGGGACAGCAACAATGAGCAGTTCTTC. As protein: CASSIRDSNNEQFF. The entire variable domain, with the rest obtained from reference TRBV19 and TRBJ2-1, is as follows: DGGITQSPKYLFRKEGQNVTLSCEQNLNHDAMYWYRQDPGQGLRLIYYSQIVNDFQKGDIAEGYSVSREKKESFPLTVTSAQKNPTAFYLCASSIRDSNNEQFFGPGTRLTVL.